Below are 27 T cell receptor beta chains sequenced from a single sample in a study of OX40 agonist ivuxolimab in advanced cancers. The library relied on the immunoSEQ multiplex PCR assay. The table comes from immuneACCESS by way of TCRdb, which keeps in-frame sequences with V and J called. Part of the clones is missing from these tables; in studies checked, under half for an unresolved V gene and the rest for unknown reasons. For this sample the table gives about 48,000 clones, of which 70% to 90% were detected only once. The ten largest account for under 55% of the sample. The sample consisted of CD4+ or CD8+ T cells sorted from blood, taken in a trial of the OX40 agonist ivuxolimab. The receptors were sampled from an adult with an advanced solid tumor such as melanoma, head and neck, liver or kidney cancer.

The chain has TRBV30 and TRBJ2-1; D ambiguous. This CDR3 has 17 residues. V lost 3 bases and J lost 4, with 22 bases in between. Per the germline V gene, CDR1 is GTSNPN and CDR2 is SVGIG (reference sequence). For the CDR3, the DNA is TGTGCCTGGAGCTCTATCGACTCCCTTTCGAGTTACAATGAGCAGTTCTTC. Protein sequence: CAWSSIDSLSSYNEQFF. Filled out from reference TRBV30 and TRBJ2-1, the complete variable domain reads SQTIHQWPATLVQPVGSPLSLECTVEGTSNPNLYWYRQAAGRGLQLLFYSVGIGQISSEVPQNLSASRPQDRQFILSSKKLLLSDSGFYLCAWSSIDSLSSYNEQFFGPGTRLTVL.

This clone was detected once. V and J are TRBV27 and TRBJ1-6; 11 nucleotides line up with TRBD1. Trimming cost V 5 bases and J 10 bases; bases outside gene matches: 7. The germline V gene encodes CDR1 MNHEY and CDR2 SMNVEV (reference sequence). The CDR3 runs to 15 residues. Here the CDR3 DNA reads TGTGCCAGCAGTCCAGACGGGACAGGGGGATCACCCCTCCACTTT. It is translated as CASSPDGTGGSPLHF.

The chain employs TRBV6-5 and TRBJ1-1; 7 bases match TRBD1. Germline CDR1 reads MNHEY; CDR2 reads SVGAGI. V lost 5 bases, J lost 0 bases, and 3 bases stayed unmatched. The CDR3 is 14 amino acids. The CDR3 here is CASSLQGMNTEAFF. For the CDR3, the DNA is TGTGCCAGCAGTCTACAGGGGATGAACACTGAAGCTTTCTTT.

The V and J genes are TRBV11-2 and TRBJ1-2; 9 bases align to TRBD1. The CDR3 runs 14 residues. Germline V gene data show CDR1 as SGHAT and CDR2 as FQNNGV. Losses at the gene ends were 5 bases for V and 1 base for J; bases not matched to a gene: 2. The CDR3 bases are TGTGCCAGCAGCACGGGACAGGGTAACTATGGCTACACCTTC. Translation: CASSTGQGNYGYTF.

This clone was observed a single time. V usage is TRBV6-1 and J usage is TRBJ2-5; D is tentatively TRBD1 or TRBD2 (5 bases each). The closer fit of TRBJ2-7 to the DNA end suggests the J call may be wrong. The CDR3 consists of 14 residues. Germline CDR1 is MNHNS and CDR2 is SASEGT. CDR3 nucleotide sequence: TGTGCCACTACCGGGACCGCTCGACCCTACGAGCAGTACTTC. Protein product: CATTGTARPYEQYF.

The gene calls are TRBV27 and TRBJ1-5, with 7 bases fitting TRBD1. Germline V gives CDR1 MNHEY, CDR2 SMNVEV (reference sequence). The CDR3 is 14 amino acids. The junction had 1 base not matched to a gene; V was cut back by 1 base and J by 4 bases. CDR3 nucleotide sequence: TGTGCCAGCAGTTTATTGACAGGGAATCAGCCCCAGCATTTT. It codes for CASSLLTGNQPQHF.

This chain joins TRBV7-2 and TRBJ2-7, with D possibly TRBD1 on 6 matching bases. Trimming shortened V by 6 bases and J by 3 bases, and 15 bases separated the two germline ends. There are 14 residues in the CDR3. Germline values: CDR1 SGHTA, CDR2 FQGNSA. The CDR3 DNA reads TGTGCCAGCAGGGCACCGGGACACATCTACGAGCAGTACTTC. Residues: CASRAPGHIYEQYF.

The chain combines TRBV7-6 with TRBJ2-1; 10 positions match TRBD1. CDR1 and CDR2 (germline): SGHVS, FNYEAQ. V dropped 5 bases and J dropped 7; count of bases not matched to a gene: 8. This CDR3 is 15 amino acids long. The chain's CDR3 is CASSHSGQGWNEQFF. The CDR3 region has the DNA TGTGCCAGCAGCCATTCGGGACAGGGGTGGAATGAGCAGTTCTTC.

This rearrangement joins TRBV29-1 to TRBJ2-5; perhaps TRBD1 as D (6 bases). This CDR3 contains 13 residues. Trimming shortened V by 6 bases and J by 2 bases, and 13 bases separated the two germline ends. From germline, CDR1 is SQVTM and CDR2 ANQGSEA. The CDR3 is CSVAPTGQETQYF. The CDR3 DNA follows: TGCAGCGTCGCACCGACAGGTCAAGAGACCCAGTACTTC.

The J gene is TRBJ2-1, the V gene TRBV27; tentatively, D is TRBD1 (6 bases). CDR1 and CDR2 (germline): MNHEY, SMNVEV (reference sequence). CDR3 length equals 16 residues. Trimming took off 4 bases at V and 7 bases at J, with 20 bases between the two ends. CDR3 loop: CASSSTGTYGPNEQFF. The CDR3 DNA is TGTGCCAGCAGTTCAACCGGGACATATGGTCCAAATGAGCAGTTCTTC.

The chain employs TRBV10-3 and TRBJ1-2; a weak D match, TRBD1 (5 bases). The germline CDR1 and CDR2 sequences are ENHRY and SYGVKD. The CDR3 length is 16 residues. The V end was cut by 2 bases, the J end by 1 base, with 14 bases between. For the CDR3, the DNA is TGTGCCATCAGTGAGCCCTTGGGGGGAAGTAACTATGGCTACACCTTC. It translates to CAISEPLGGSNYGYTF.

The rearrangement links TRBV30 to TRBJ1-3; 7 bases are a match to TRBD1. CDR3 length: 12 residues. Germline V gives CDR1 GTSNPN, CDR2 SVGIG (reference sequence). V shed 7 bases, J shed 4 bases, and the junction held 4 bases outside the gene matches. The CDR3 DNA is TGTGCCTCGACAGGGCGGGGAAACACCATATATTTT. It translates to CASTGRGNTIYF.

The V and J genes are TRBV28 and TRBJ1-5; 8 bases match TRBD1. The CDR3 loop spans 21 amino acids. After removal of 6 bases from V and 6 bases from J, the junction contained 28 bases not matched to a gene. Germline V CDR1 and CDR2: MDHEN, SYDVKM. The CDR3 sequence is CASSHFPTSGQESLWVQPQHF. CDR3 DNA sequence: TGTGCCAGCAGCCACTTTCCCACGTCGGGACAGGAGTCACTTTGGGTTCAGCCCCAGCATTTT.

This rearrangement joins TRBV5-6 to TRBJ2-1; 7 bases are a match to TRBD1. From germline, CDR1 is SGHDT and CDR2 YYEEEE. Trimming removed 2 bases from V and 8 bases from J; junction bases left unmatched: 1. The CDR3 sequence is 12 residues long. This CDR3 reads CASSLGGYEQFF. CDR3 nucleotides: TGTGCCAGCAGCTTAGGGGGCTATGAGCAGTTCTTC.

The rearrangement uses TRBV5-8 and TRBJ2-2; weak D call: TRBD1 (6 bases). The CDR3 sequence is 15 residues long. Germline V CDR1 and CDR2: SGHTS, YDEGEE. V gave up 3 bases and J gave up 3 bases, with 12 bases separating them. This CDR3 is CASSSPDRYTGELFF. The CDR3, as DNA: TGTGCCAGCAGCTCTCCGGACAGATACACCGGGGAGCTGTTTTTT.

This chain joins TRBV7-9 and TRBJ2-5; D is uncertain. This CDR3 has 11 residues. The germline V gene encodes CDR1 SEHNR and CDR2 FQNEAQ (reference sequence). V was shortened by 6 bases and J by 3 bases, with 5 bases between the two germline ends. This CDR3 is CASSSKETQYF. The CDR3 nucleotides are TGTGCCAGCAGTTCGAAAGAGACCCAGTACTTC.

CDR3 bases: TGTGCCAGTAGTTTCCGTCCAGATACGCAGTATTTT. The encoded protein is CASSFRPDTQYF. The chain couples TRBV19 to TRBJ2-3; D unclear. Germline V gene sequence: CDR1 LNHDA, CDR2 SQIVND (reference sequence). V was trimmed by 5 bases and J by 4 bases, leaving 7 bases between them. This CDR3 comprises 12 residues.

This chain joins TRBV4-3 and TRBJ2-3, with D possibly TRBD2 on 5 matching bases. The V end lost 0 bases, the J end lost 7 bases, and 8 bases lay between the germline ends. Germline V gene lookup returns CDR1 LGHNA and CDR2 YSLEER. There are 13 residues in the CDR3. Here the CDR3 reads CASSQDSDNTQYF. The CDR3 nucleotides read TGCGCCAGCAGCCAAGATAGCGACAATACGCAGTATTTT.

This chain joins TRBV28 and TRBJ1-5; D not certain. This CDR3 spans 17 amino acids. V dropped 4 bases and J dropped 2 bases, with 18 bases sitting between them. Germline CDR1 reads MDHEN; CDR2 reads SYDVKM. This CDR3 is CASSYFVTRMGNQPQHF. As DNA, the CDR3 is TGTGCCAGCAGTTACTTCGTTACCAGGATGGGCAATCAGCCCCAGCATTTT. The variable domain in full, with the rest retrieved from reference TRBV28 and TRBJ1-5, is DVKVTQSSRYLVKRTGEKVFLECVQDMDHENMFWYRQDPGLGLRLIYFSYDVKMKEKGDIPEGYSVSREKKERFSLILESASTNQTSMYLCASSYFVTRMGNQPQHFGDGTRLSIL.

The chain links TRBV9 to TRBJ2-1; possibly TRBD2 for D (5 bases). The CDR3 spans 13 residues. Germline assignment: CDR1 SGDLS and CDR2 YYNGEE. The ends were cut back, 4 bases at V and 4 bases at J, with 9 bases in the middle. The DNA of the CDR3 is TGTGCCAGCAGCTCGGGATCTTACAATGAGCAGTTCTTC. This translates into CASSSGSYNEQFF. Full variable domain (missing parts from reference TRBV9 and TRBJ2-1): DSGVTQTPKHLITATGQRVTLRCSPRSGDLSVYWYQQSLDQGLQFLIQYYNGEERAKGNILERFSAQQFPDLHSELNLSSLELGDSALYFCASSSGSYNEQFFGPGTRLTVL.

The V call is TRBV9, the J call TRBJ2-3; 8 bases line up with TRBD2. V trimming: 0 bases; J trimming: 4 bases; junction bases outside the gene matches: 7. There are 16 residues in the CDR3. In germline, CDR1 is SGDLS, CDR2 YYNGEE. The CDR3 protein is CASSVGAGASADTQYF. CDR3 DNA: TGTGCCAGCAGCGTAGGAGCGGGGGCCTCGGCAGATACGCAGTATTTT.

The chain uses TRBV30 and TRBJ2-2, with 8 nucleotides matching TRBD2. The junction had 13 bases not matched to a gene; V was cut back by 8 bases and J by 5 bases. Germline values: CDR1 GTSNPN, CDR2 SVGIG (reference sequence). The CDR3 spans 15 residues. CDR3: CAGSTGGHYTGELFF. Here the CDR3 DNA reads TGTGCCGGGTCGACGGGGGGGCACTATACCGGGGAGCTGTTTTTT.

The gene calls are TRBV6-5 and TRBJ1-1; D is undetermined. CDR1 is MNHEY and CDR2 is SVGAGI in the germline V gene. This CDR3 is 12 amino acids long. Trimming removed 0 bases at V and 7 bases at J, with 6 bases between. In nucleotides, the CDR3 is TGTGCCAGCAGTTACTCTAGTCGTGAAGCTTTCTTT. This encodes CASSYSSREAFF.

This clone was recorded a few times. The chain uses TRBV27 and TRBJ1-6, with 7 nucleotides matching TRBD1. V lost 3 bases, J lost 7 bases, and 3 bases stayed unmatched. Germline values: CDR1 MNHEY, CDR2 SMNVEV (reference sequence). This CDR3 spans 14 amino acids. The CDR3 nucleotides read TGTGCCAGCAGTTTGGGGACAGCAAATTCACCCCTCCACTTT. It translates to CASSLGTANSPLHF.

The chain couples TRBV13 to TRBJ2-1; tentatively, D is TRBD2 (6 bases). Germline V CDR1 and CDR2: PRHDT, FYEKMQ (reference sequence). The CDR3 length is 15 residues. V shed 0 bases and J shed 5 bases, with 11 bases lying between them. Here the CDR3 DNA reads TGTGCCAGCAGCTTAGGCCTGGGGACTGACAATGAGCAGTTCTTC. Translating it yields CASSLGLGTDNEQFF.

The genes are TRBV7-9 and TRBJ1-5; TRBD1 is a possible D gene (5 bases). The CDR3 loop spans 14 amino acids. Germline CDR1 and CDR2: SEHNR and FQNEAQ (reference sequence). Trimming left V 1 base short and J 1 base short, with 5 bases between. This CDR3 reads CASSLEGSNQPQHF. CDR3 bases: TGTGCCAGCAGCTTAGAGGGGAGCAATCAGCCCCAGCATTTT.

A few counts support this clone. The V call is TRBV10-3, the J call TRBJ2-5; D is unresolved. V shed 2 bases and J shed 3 bases, with 16 bases lying between them. CDR3 size: 16 residues. CDR1 ENHRY and CDR2 SYGVKD come from the germline V gene. CDR3 nucleotides: TGTGCCATCAGTGAGCTCCACAGCCAGACGAAAGAGACCCAGTACTTC. Its translation is CAISELHSQTKETQYF.